Following are 30 T cell receptor beta chains from one sample sequenced in a study of control samples from healthy donors and cancer patients. Repertoires were generated with immunoSEQ multiplex PCR, while TCRdb's copy carries only in-frame clones and drops some. The sample contains about 61,000 clones, 90% of which appear only once. Specimen: PBMCs. These receptor sequences come from a man aged 55-75 years with colorectal cancer.

The CDR3 sequence is CASSIWSGRKGTDTQYF. CDR3 nucleotides: TGTGCCAGTAGTATATGGTCTGGGAGGAAGGGCACAGATACGCAGTATTTT. The V and J genes are TRBV19 and TRBJ2-3; D perhaps matches TRBD2 (6 bases). Trimming shortened V by 2 bases and J by 1 base, and 16 bases separated the two germline ends. The CDR3 loop spans 17 amino acids. Germline lookup yields CDR1 LNHDA and CDR2 SQIVND (reference sequence).

The genes are TRBV11-3 and TRBJ2-1; 8 nucleotides line up with TRBD2. Germline values: CDR1 SGHNT, CDR2 YENEEA. The CDR3 is 14 amino acids. V shed 1 base and J 4 bases; nucleotides not matched to a gene: 0. The DNA of the CDR3 is TGTGCCAGCAGCTTAGCGGGGGGGTACAATGAGCAGTTCTTC. Its protein product is CASSLAGGYNEQFF. Variable domain in full (rest from reference TRBV11-3 and TRBJ2-1): EAGVVQSPRYKIIEKKQPVAFWCNPISGHNTLYWYLQNLGQGPELLIRYENEEAVDDSQLPKDRFSAERLKGVDSTLKIQPAELGDSAVYLCASSLAGGYNEQFFGPGTRLTVL.

This clone was detected once. The CDR3 is CASRTSGGSSYEQYF. CDR3 nucleotides: TGTGCCAGCAGAACTAGCGGGGGCAGCTCCTACGAGCAGTACTTC. This chain connects TRBV7-2 to TRBJ2-7; 11 nucleotides agree with TRBD2. Losses at the gene ends were 6 bases for V and 0 bases for J; bases not matched to a gene: 4. Germline V lookup: CDR1 SGHTA, CDR2 FQGNSA. The CDR3 totals 15 residues.

V is TRBV11-1 and J is TRBJ1-2; D remains ambiguous. Germline assignment: CDR1 SGHAT and CDR2 FQDESV (reference sequence). V was clipped by 1 base and J by 4 bases, with 7 bases between them. The CDR3 length is 13 residues. The chain's CDR3 is CASSLDGLYGYTF. Written as DNA, the CDR3 is TGTGCCAGCAGCTTAGATGGCCTCTATGGCTACACCTTC.

The rearrangement joins TRBV4-3 to TRBJ1-6; TRBD1 matches at 7 bases. V was clipped by 0 bases and J by 4 bases; unmatched bases: 3. The V gene's germline CDR1 is LGHNA and CDR2 YSLEER. The CDR3 extends over 16 amino acids. The CDR3 region is CASSQDGTAYNSPLHF. As DNA, the CDR3 is TGCGCCAGCAGCCAAGATGGGACAGCGTATAATTCACCCCTCCACTTT.

This clone was detected only once. CDR3 sequence reads: CASSPRPPGDFSPLHF. For the CDR3, the DNA is TGTGCCAGCAGCCCCAGGCCCCCAGGGGATTTCTCACCCCTCCACTTT. The chain recombines TRBV7-2 with TRBJ1-6, with D perhaps matching TRBD1 (6 bases). V was shortened by 5 bases and J by 10 bases, with 21 bases between the two germline ends. There are 16 residues in the CDR3. Germline CDR1 SGHTA, CDR2 FQGNSA.

The chain employs TRBV2 and TRBJ2-5; D not certain. This CDR3 spans 12 amino acids. The ends were cut back, 6 bases at V and 6 bases at J, with 11 bases in the middle. Germline CDR1 and CDR2: SNHLY and FYNNEI. CDR3 protein: CASSPDGKTQYF. As DNA, the CDR3 is TGTGCCAGCAGCCCGGACGGCAAGACCCAGTACTTC.

V usage is TRBV15 and J usage is TRBJ1-5, with D uncertain. This CDR3 is built from 15 residues. Trimming removed 6 bases at V and 4 bases at J, with 16 bases between. Germline CDR1 LNHNV, CDR2 YYDKDF (reference sequence). Written as DNA, the CDR3 is TGTGCCACCAGTCGAGAGTGGCAGCCAAATCAGCCCCAGCATTTT. This gives the protein CATSREWQPNQPQHF.

The chain has TRBV12-3 or TRBV12-4 and TRBJ2-3; D not certain. This CDR3 has 13 amino acids. Trimming stripped 1 base from V and 5 bases from J, with 7 bases between. CDR3 residues: CASSLDIGDTQYF. The CDR3 DNA reads TGTGCCAGCAGTTTAGATATAGGAGATACGCAGTATTTT.

The rearrangement joins TRBV14 to TRBJ2-4; 9 bases are a match to TRBD2. Germline loops: CDR1 SGHDN, CDR2 FVKESK. This CDR3 contains 18 residues. J gave up 3 bases and V 3 bases, and 12 bases lay outside the gene matches. The CDR3 sequence is CASSQGLAGSLVKNIQYF. CDR3 DNA sequence: TGTGCCAGCAGCCAGGGTCTAGCGGGGTCCTTGGTCAAAAACATTCAGTACTTC.

The rearrangement joins TRBV7-9 to TRBJ1-1; D is possibly TRBD1 (6 bases). The CDR3 consists of 13 residues. The V and J ends lost 7 bases and 1 base respectively, with 10 bases between them. From germline, CDR1 is SEHNR and CDR2 FQNEAQ (reference sequence). CDR3 loop: CASNGQQNTEAFF. In DNA, the CDR3 is TGTGCCAGCAATGGACAGCAGAACACTGAAGCTTTCTTT.

The chain recombines TRBV7-3 with TRBJ2-2; possible D gene TRBD2, 7 bases. Germline V gene sequence: CDR1 SGHTA, CDR2 FQGTGA. V shed 8 bases and J shed 0 bases, with 16 bases lying between them. CDR3 size: 16 residues. DNA of the CDR3: TGTGCCAGCGGCCCTGGGGGGGCAGCGAACACCGGGGAGCTGTTTTTT. This gives the protein CASGPGGAANTGELFF.

The gene calls are TRBV7-9 and TRBJ1-6; the match to TRBD1 covers 8 bases. Germline-derived CDR1 and CDR2 are SEHNR and FQNEAQ (reference sequence). V lost 5 bases and J lost 6; bases outside the gene matches: 9. This CDR3 region has 16 residues. As DNA, the CDR3 is TGTGCCAGCAGCCCCGTAGGACAGGGACCTAATTCACCCCTCCACTTT. Amino acid sequence: CASSPVGQGPNSPLHF.

By share of the sample, this clone is medium-sized. The V gene is TRBV6-5, the J gene TRBJ1-5; a weak D match, TRBD1 (5 bases). Trimming took 8 bases from V and 6 from J, leaving 14 bases between them. The CDR3 loop spans 13 amino acids. Per the germline V gene, CDR1 is MNHEY and CDR2 is SVGAGI. CDR3 amino acids: CASGDGGLQPQHF. For the CDR3, the DNA is TGTGCCAGCGGGGACGGCGGGCTTCAGCCCCAGCATTTT.

The chain joins TRBV7-9 to TRBJ1-3; 7 bases map to TRBD1. Germline V gene data show CDR1 as SEHNR and CDR2 as FQNEAQ (reference sequence). Unmatched junction bases numbered 6, after V lost 5 bases and J lost 2 bases. The CDR3 contains 15 residues. CDR3 bases: TGTGCCAGCAGCCGAGGGACAGCGGCTGGAAACACCATATATTTT. Protein sequence: CASSRGTAAGNTIYF.

The chain carries TRBV18 and TRBJ2-5, with a weak D call TRBD2 (5 bases). CDR3 length: 17 residues. Trimming took 3 bases from V and 2 from J, leaving 19 bases between them. Per germline, CDR1 KGHSH and CDR2 LQKENI. DNA for the CDR3: TGTGCCAGCTCACCGGTGGGTGGGAGCCTACTACAAGAGACCCAGTACTTC. It specifies CASSPVGGSLLQETQYF.

This clone was picked up one time. V and J are TRBV5-4 and TRBJ2-1; a weak D match, TRBD1 (5 bases). The CDR3 sequence is 14 residues long. Trimming took off 2 bases at V and 6 bases at J, with 12 bases between the two ends. Germline V lookup: CDR1 SGHNT, CDR2 YYREEE (reference sequence). The CDR3 DNA follows: TGTGCCAGCAGCTTATCGAATAGGGGCAATGAGCAGTTCTTC. Translation gives CASSLSNRGNEQFF. The variable domain in full, completed from reference TRBV5-4 and TRBJ2-1, reads ETGVTQSPTHLIKTRGQQVTLRCSSQSGHNTVSWYQQALGQGPQFIFQYYREEENGRGNFPPRFSGLQFPNYSSELNVNALELDDSALYLCASSLSNRGNEQFFGPGTRLTVL.

The chain uses TRBV5-5 and TRBJ1-5, with D maybe TRBD1 (6 bases). CDR3 length: 14 residues. Germline assignment: CDR1 SGHKS and CDR2 YYEKEE (reference sequence). The V end was cut by 0 bases, the J end by 10 bases, with 14 bases between. Here the CDR3 reads CASSLVDSNLPQHF. CDR3 DNA sequence: TGTGCCAGCAGCTTGGTGGACAGCAATTTACCCCAGCATTTT.

The J gene is TRBJ2-3, the V gene TRBV2, with 8 bases that match TRBD2. J was trimmed by 0 bases and V by 8 bases; bases with no gene match: 10. CDR1 SNHLY and CDR2 FYNNEI come from the germline V gene. The CDR3 sequence is 16 residues long. The CDR3 nucleotides are TGTGCCAGCCTTAGCGGGGCCCTCTCGAGCACAGATACGCAGTATTTT. Translating it yields CASLSGALSSTDTQYF.

V and J are TRBV5-4 and TRBJ1-2; D is ambiguous. The CDR3 extends over 14 amino acids. Germline loops: CDR1 SGHNT, CDR2 YYREEE (reference sequence). V lost 4 bases, J lost 3 bases, and 13 bases lay in between. In DNA, the CDR3 is TGTGCCAGCAGCCCGTACCTAGAGGACTATGGCTACACCTTC. Its translation: CASSPYLEDYGYTF.

This chain links TRBV9 with TRBJ1-2, with 11 bases identical to TRBD1. The CDR3 is 16 amino acids. J lost 2 bases, V lost 4 bases, and 7 bases had no gene match. In germline, CDR1 is SGDLS, CDR2 YYNGEE. The DNA of the CDR3 is TGTGCCAGCAGCCCGGGGACAGGGGGTCAAAACTATGGCTACACCTTC. Protein: CASSPGTGGQNYGYTF.

This clone was seen once. The chain combines TRBV4-2 with TRBJ2-5; perhaps TRBD1 as D (6 bases). CDR1 is LGHNA, CDR2 YNFKEQ, per germline. CDR3 size: 15 residues. V was trimmed by 3 bases and J by 4 bases, leaving 15 bases between them. CDR3 sequence (DNA): TGTGCCAGCAGCCACCGGACAGCAGAGGCAGAGACCCAGTACTTC. Translation: CASSHRTAEAETQYF.

The gene calls are TRBV30 and TRBJ2-3; maybe TRBD1 (6 bases). Per the germline V gene, CDR1 is GTSNPN and CDR2 is SVGIG (reference sequence). This CDR3 region has 15 residues. V lost 7 bases to trimming and J lost 0 bases, with 17 bases between them. CDR3 loop: CASGRLGASTDTQYF. In DNA form, the CDR3 reads TGTGCCTCCGGCCGCTTGGGGGCCAGCACAGATACGCAGTATTTT.

This clone was found once. The chain carries TRBV7-9 and TRBJ2-3; TRBD2 might be the D (6 bases). V was cut by 1 base and J by 1 base, with 9 bases left in between. CDR1 is SEHNR, CDR2 FQNEAQ, per germline (reference sequence). The length of the CDR3 is 15 residues. The CDR3 DNA reads TGTGCCAGCAGCTTAGGGCGGGGCGGCACAGATACGCAGTATTTT. It specifies CASSLGRGGTDTQYF.

This chain uses TRBV5-1 with TRBJ2-7; the D gene is possibly TRBD2 (6 bases). The CDR3 has 15 amino acids. V lost 4 bases, J lost 2 bases, and 16 bases lay in between. CDR1 is SGHRS, CDR2 YFSETQ, per germline. As DNA, the CDR3 is TGCGCCAGCAGCCCCGTTGGCGGGGCGGCCTACGAGCAGTACTTC. Translating gives CASSPVGGAAYEQYF.

The rearrangement joins TRBV27 to TRBJ2-7; D is undetermined. The CDR3 extends over 13 amino acids. The V gene lost 3 bases and the J gene lost 4 bases, with 10 bases spanning the gap. Germline loops: CDR1 MNHEY, CDR2 SMNVEV (reference sequence). The CDR3 sequence is CASSLVLGYEQYF. CDR3 DNA sequence: TGTGCCAGCAGTTTGGTACTTGGGTACGAGCAGTACTTC.

The chain recombines TRBV2 with TRBJ1-4, with D uncertain. Germline CDR1 and CDR2: SNHLY and FYNNEI. The CDR3 has 15 amino acids. The V gene lost 4 bases and the J gene lost 2 bases, with 11 bases spanning the gap. CDR3 sequence: CASSAGRATNEKLFF. The CDR3 DNA is TGTGCCAGCAGTGCTGGAAGGGCGACTAATGAAAAACTGTTTTTT.

V gene TRBV3-1 (or the pseudogene TRBV3-2) combines with J gene TRBJ1-2; D gene unclear. V lost 1 base and J 8 bases, leaving 14 bases between the germline ends. Germline V gene data show CDR1 as LGHDT and CDR2 as YNNKEL (reference sequence). The length of the CDR3 is 14 residues. The CDR3 nucleotides are TGTGCCAGCAGCCAAGGATCGACGGGCCAAGGCTACACCTTC. Its translation: CASSQGSTGQGYTF.

V usage is TRBV7-9 and J usage is TRBJ2-4, with TRBD2 matching over 10 bases. Unmatched junction bases numbered 1, after V lost 2 bases and J lost 0 bases. Germline-derived CDR1 and CDR2 are SEHNR and FQNEAQ (reference sequence). The CDR3 sequence is 16 residues long. The DNA for the CDR3 is TGTGCCAGCAGCTTACTAGCGGGGGTAGCCAAAAACATTCAGTACTTC. Translating gives CASSLLAGVAKNIQYF.

The chain links TRBV7-2 to TRBJ2-7, with 11 positions matching TRBD1. V shed 5 bases, J shed 7 bases, and the junction held 10 bases outside the gene matches. The germline gives CDR1 SGHTA, CDR2 FQGNSA. The CDR3 runs to 15 residues. The CDR3 sequence is CASSPRGQGAREQYF. Written as DNA, the CDR3 is TGTGCCAGCAGCCCCCGCGGACAGGGGGCGCGGGAGCAGTACTTC. Filled out from reference TRBV7-2 and TRBJ2-7, the complete variable domain reads GAGVSQSPSNKVTEKGKDVELRCDPISGHTALYWYRQSLGQGLEFLIYFQGNSAPDKSGLPSDRFSAERTGGSVSTLTIQRTQQEDSAVYLCASSPRGQGAREQYFGPGTRLTVT.